This T cell receptor beta chain is drawn from a study of T cells in Graves' hyperthyroidism and ophthalmopathy. Amplification targeted TCR beta CDR3 regions from RNA transcripts. An initial round of RT-PCR targeting the TCR CDR3 relied on the HTBI primer set. Each CDR3 protein gets one entry after TCRdb re-called the multiplex PCR reads with MiXCR. The sample shows about half a million distinct CDR3 sequences, less than 25% of them seen only once. Used for diagnoses were clinical symptoms, serum thyroxine and TRAb, thyroid ultrasound and orbital computed tomography. With regard to this clonotype: At one end, the junction sequence differs from germline, possibly due to a read error.

The CDR3 totals 12 residues. CDR1 KGHDR and CDR2 SFDVKD come from the germline V gene. The chain employs TRBV24-1 and TRBJ2-5, with a tentative D call TRBD1 (6 bases). Sequenced input: blood. The receptor was isolated from a man aged 18-30 years with Graves' hyperthyroidism. CDR3 sequence reads: CATSNREETKYF. For the CDR3, the DNA is TGTGCCACCAGTAACAGGGAAGAGACCAAGTACTTC.